The source of this T cell receptor (beta chain) is a study of monozygotic twins with inflammatory bowel disease. CDR1 is SGHKS, CDR2 YYEKEE, per germline (reference sequence). This CDR3 is 15 amino acids long. Every TCR library drew on 3500 ng of total RNA. Eight separate reactions for every sample produced the cDNA. One entry per CDR3 protein, without DNA, is what TCRdb gives after re-calling the 5' RACE reads. The sample spans roughly 160,000 distinct CDR3 sequences; the ten largest clones claim roughly 7%. This receptor was taken from a human donor with ulcerative colitis or Crohn's disease, or a healthy co-twin of an affected twin (not recorded which). This chain connects TRBV5-5 to TRBJ2-2; the D call from TCRdb, TRBD2, cannot be confirmed without DNA. The sample comprised blood. CDR3 sequence reads: CASSPGTSYAGELFF.